Shown below are 6 T cell receptor beta chains from a single sample sequenced in a study of response to subunit inactivated influenza vaccine. TCRdb re-analysed the RT-PCR reads in MiXCR, keeping a single row per CDR3 protein. Of about half a million distinct CDR3 sequences listed, 25% are singletons. The specimen was CD4+ T cells sorted from PBMCs, collected around 5 days after vaccination. Receptors were obtained from a man aged 50 to 59 who received an inactivated influenza vaccine.

This chain joins TRBV11-2 and TRBJ2-1; weak D call: TRBD1 (5 bases). Trimming removed 0 bases from V and 8 bases from J, with 14 bases in between. CDR3 length: 15 amino acids. Germline V gene sequence: CDR1 SGHAT, CDR2 FQNNGV. The CDR3 is CASSLDRGYYDEQFF. The DNA of the CDR3 is TGTGCCAGCAGCTTAGATAGGGGTTATTACGATGAGCAGTTCTTC.

V and J are TRBV18 and TRBJ1-4, with a possible D match to TRBD1 (5 bases). CDR3 size: 18 residues. Germline V gene sequence: CDR1 KGHSH, CDR2 LQKENI. V shed 3 bases and J shed 8 bases, with 25 bases lying between them. The CDR3, as DNA: TGTGCCAGCTCACCGACCACGCTCTCGCCGGGCTGGGGGGAAAAACTGTTTTTT. Encoded protein: CASSPTTLSPGWGEKLFF.

The V and J genes are TRBV11-1 and TRBJ2-7; D gene uncertain. The CDR3 is 13 amino acids. Germline V gene sequence: CDR1 SGHAT, CDR2 FQDESV (reference sequence). The V gene lost 0 bases and the J gene lost 6 bases, with 9 bases spanning the gap. The CDR3 reads CASSLAGSSEQYF. CDR3 DNA sequence: TGTGCCAGCAGCTTAGCGGGGTCAAGCGAGCAGTACTTC.

In DNA form, the CDR3 reads TGTGCCAGCAGCCCCCCGGCCCGATGGGGGGAGCTGTTTTTT. Translated: CASSPPARWGELFF. The chain is built from TRBV6-1 and TRBJ2-2, with no clear D. Between the trimmed V and J ends, which lost 6 bases and 8 bases, there was a span of 16 bases. CDR1 and CDR2 from the germline V gene are MNHNS and SASEGT. The CDR3 has 14 residues.

The sample holds a few counts of this clonotype. The chain employs TRBV5-6 and TRBJ2-1; D not certain. Trimming pared 4 bases from V and 4 bases from J, leaving 15 bases between. The CDR3 spans 15 residues. In germline, CDR1 is SGHDT, CDR2 YYEEEE. The CDR3 bases are TGTGCCAGCAGCCCTGTGAACGAAGAATACAATGAGCAGTTCTTC. Its protein product is CASSPVNEEYNEQFF.

The gene calls are TRBV29-1 and TRBJ2-1, with 15 bases that match TRBD2. After removal of 2 bases from V and 7 bases from J, the junction contained 3 bases not matched to a gene. From germline, CDR1 is SQVTM and CDR2 ANQGSEA. The CDR3 loop spans 15 amino acids. DNA of the CDR3: TGCAGCGTTGAAATCGGGACTAGCGGGGGGAATGAGCAGTTCTTC. Protein product: CSVEIGTSGGNEQFF.